This T cell receptor beta chain originates from a study of identifying expanded T cells in peripheral blood. Healthy donors had no documented immune events, such as infections, while sampled. In regard to this clone: Its antigen is currently unknown.

General study results and limits: Differentially abundant clones: roughly 1.2 between replicates, about 15 at roughly 2 weeks, less than 20 at four. Variance in clone template counts between approximately 2-week samples significantly increased with total template count across all healthy donors.

V lost 0 bases and J 1 base, leaving 18 bases between the germline ends. CDR3 length: 18 amino acids. Germline V CDR1 and CDR2: LGHNA, YSLEER. Here immunoSEQ multiplex PCR was the method, and the copy in TCRdb shows in-frame clones only, minus some. The sample includes approximately 100,000 clones, around 88% seen only once; the top ten take roughly 15%. V is TRBV4-3 and J is TRBJ2-5; D may be TRBD1 or TRBD2 (5 bases each). The sequence was collected from a person aged 18 to 75 in good health. The sequenced sample was blood. The CDR3 loop reads CASSQDRTGTAFQETQYF. As DNA, the CDR3 is TGCGCCAGCAGCCAAGACCGAACCGGGACCGCCTTCCAAGAGACCCAGTACTTC.